One sample yielded the 21 T cell receptor beta chains listed below, sequenced in a study of tumor and adjacent non-tumor tissue in lung cancer. This sample's RNA came from whole unsorted tissue. This non-tumor lung sample came from over 3 cm beyond the tumor edge. Three rounds of nested PCR, following a modified ARM-PCR protocol, produced the TCRbeta library. A single record per CDR3 protein comes from TCRdb applying MiXCR to the multiplex PCR reads. The sample contains around 75,000 distinct CDR3 sequences, roughly 75% of which appear only once. Source material: distant non-tumor lung tissue. These TCRs come from a woman aged 50 to 60 with non-small cell lung cancer.

Points on this clonotype: This may be a read error, as it is one base from a much larger clone. V usage is TRBV12-3 or TRBV12-4 and J usage is TRBJ2-7; possibly TRBD2 for D (5 bases). The CDR3 is 15 amino acids. V was cut by 2 bases and J by 3 bases, with 14 bases left in between. CDR3 bases: TGTGCCAGCAGTTTATGGGTAGCGCGAGACTACGAGCAGTACTTC. It codes for CASSLWVARDYEQYF.

This clonotype has a count of ten or more. As DNA, the CDR3 is TGTGCCAGCAGCTTGGGGGGCCACCACTACAATGAGCAGTTCTTC. This translates into CASSLGGHHYNEQFF. The chain joins TRBV5-6 to TRBJ2-1; D might be TRBD1 (5 bases). The CDR3 is 15 amino acids. Germline V gene data show CDR1 as SGHDT and CDR2 as YYEEEE. Between the trimmed V and J ends, which lost 0 bases and 3 bases, there was a span of 10 bases.

This clonotype was observed at least ten times. This sequence joins TRBV20-1 and TRBJ2-1; a possible D gene is TRBD2 (5 bases). This CDR3 comprises 15 residues. Per the germline V gene, CDR1 is DFQATT and CDR2 is SNEGSKA (reference sequence). V was shortened by 5 bases and J by 1 base, with 15 bases between the two germline ends. CDR3 DNA: TGCAGTGCTCCTCCACCTAGCAGGTCCTACAATGAGCAGTTCTTC. Translating gives CSAPPPSRSYNEQFF.

Concerning this clonotype: A read error may produce the germline difference seen at one junction end. The chain recombines TRBV7-9 with TRBJ2-5; no reliable D call. The CDR3 loop spans 16 amino acids. Looked up from germline, CDR1 is SEHNR and CDR2 is FQNEAQ (reference sequence). CDR3 loop: CASNLLPTRLSETQYF. The CDR3 DNA is TGTGCCAGCAACTTACTTCCCACGAGGCTGTCGGAGACCCAGTACTTC. The full variable domain, rest sourced from reference TRBV7-9 and TRBJ2-5, is DTGVSQNPRHKITKRGQNVTFRCDPISEHNRLYWYRQTLGQGPEFLTYFQNEAQLEKSRLLSDRFSAERPKGSFSTLEIQRTEQGDSAMYLCASNLLPTRLSETQYFGPGTRLLVL.

With regard to this clonotype: One junction end disagrees with the germline gene, perhaps due to a read error. The rearrangement uses TRBV20-1 and TRBJ2-7; TRBD2 might be the D (6 bases). Germline CDR1 reads DFQATT; CDR2 reads SNEGSKA (reference sequence). The CDR3 loop spans 16 amino acids. The CDR3 sequence: CSTRDIGGSWKYEQYF. The CDR3 nucleotides read TGCAGTACTAGAGATATCGGAGGGAGTTGGAAGTACGAGCAGTACTTC.

About this clonotype: Its ends do not fully match the called genes, so a read error is possible. The V call is TRBV11-2, the J call TRBJ2-7; D not certain. The CDR3 has 14 residues. Germline V gene lookup returns CDR1 SGHAT and CDR2 FQNNGV. The CDR3: CASSLIEASYEQYF. The CDR3 region has the DNA TGTGCCAGCAGCTTAATAGAGGCTTCCTATGAGCAGTACTTC.

The chain links TRBV11-2 to TRBJ2-7; 10 nucleotides align to TRBD1. The CDR3 length is 15 residues. Germline V gene data show CDR1 as SGHAT and CDR2 as FQNNGV. The CDR3 region is CGSNFGTGATYEQYF. The CDR3 nucleotides read TGTGGAAGCAACTTCGGGACAGGGGCTACCTACGAGCAGTACTTC.

Remarks on this clonotype: Relative to the germline gene, one junction end is altered; a read error may explain this. The chain employs TRBV11-2 and TRBJ2-7; 10 nucleotides line up with TRBD1. This CDR3 has 15 amino acids. CDR1 SGHAT and CDR2 FQNNGV come from the germline V gene. CDR3 sequence reads: CASIFGTGVNYQQYF. DNA for the CDR3: TGTGCCAGCATCTTTGGGACAGGGGTTAACTACCAGCAGTACTTC.

Points on this clonotype: One end of the junction is discordant with germline, which a read error may explain. The chain is built from TRBV4-1 and TRBJ2-7, with D perhaps TRBD2 (7 bases). Germline assignment: CDR1 MGHRA and CDR2 YSYEKL. This CDR3 comprises 16 residues. This CDR3 reads CASSQDLYGGLSEQHF. CDR3 DNA: TGCGCCAGCAGCCAAGATCTGTACGGGGGGCTTTCCGAGCAGCACTTC.

Note on this clonotype: Compared with germline, one end of the junction differs, possibly owing to a read error. This sequence joins TRBV11-2 and TRBJ2-1; D is unresolved. Germline V lookup: CDR1 SGHAT, CDR2 FQNNGV. The CDR3 contains 13 residues. DNA for the CDR3: TGTGACAGCAGCTTAGAATTGAAGGGTAGACAGTTCTTC. This codes for CDSSLELKGRQFF.

Details on this clonotype: Its ends do not fully match the called genes, so a read error is possible. This chain links TRBV12-3 or TRBV12-4 with TRBJ2-7; maybe TRBD1 (6 bases). The CDR3 loop spans 12 amino acids. This chain's CDR3 is CATSITGSEQYF. CDR3 DNA: TGCGCCACCAGTATCACAGGGAGCGAGCAGTACTTC.

This clonotype was counted ten times or more. The V call is TRBV6-6, the J call TRBJ2-3; 14 nucleotides match TRBD2. CDR3 length: 18 amino acids. J gave up 0 bases and V 6 bases, and 8 bases lay outside the gene matches. CDR1 MNHNY and CDR2 SVGAGI come from the germline V gene (reference sequence). The CDR3 here is CASSRLAGGPWSTDTQYF. For the CDR3, the DNA is TGTGCCAGCAGCCGACTAGCGGGAGGGCCCTGGAGCACAGATACGCAGTATTTT.

On this clonotype itself: Since the CDR3 does not end with the conserved phenylalanine or tryptophan, this likely comes from a read error. The chain uses TRBV20-1 and TRBJ1-1; 9 nucleotides align to TRBD1. CDR1 and CDR2 from the germline V gene are DFQATT and SNEGSKA (reference sequence). V lost 6 bases, J lost 4 bases, and 9 bases stayed unmatched. The CDR3 is 14 residues long. The CDR3 sequence: CSAQPGTGTTEAFY. For the CDR3, the DNA is TGCAGTGCCCAACCCGGGACAGGGACCACTGAAGCTTTCTAT.

Comment on this clonotype: A read error may produce the germline difference seen at one junction end. The chain has TRBV6-6 and TRBJ2-2, with 7 bases matching TRBD2. The CDR3 is made up of 15 amino acids. CDR1 and CDR2 (germline): MNHNY, SVGAGI (reference sequence). The CDR3 is CASSSLAVNTWELFF. Here the CDR3 DNA reads TGTGCCAGCAGTTCGCTAGCGGTTAACACCTGGGAACTGTTTTTT.

This rearrangement joins TRBV28 to TRBJ1-1, with D maybe TRBD1 (6 bases). This CDR3 contains 16 residues. Per the germline V gene, CDR1 is MDHEN and CDR2 is SYDVKM. Trimming removed 4 bases from V and 4 bases from J, with 19 bases in between. CDR3 protein: CASSSGGGGGSTEAFF. In DNA form, the CDR3 reads TGTGCCAGCAGTTCTGGGGGCGGAGGGGGTAGCACTGAAGCTTTCTTT. Looking up the rest from reference TRBV28 and TRBJ1-1 gives the full variable domain: DVKVTQSSRYLVKRTGEKVFLECVQDMDHENMFWYRQDPGLGLRLIYFSYDVKMKEKGDIPEGYSVSREKKERFSLILESASTNQTSMYLCASSSGGGGGSTEAFFGQGTRLTVV.

This clonotype occurred many times. The chain couples TRBV6-6 to TRBJ1-1; 9 nucleotides agree with TRBD1. CDR1 is MNHNY and CDR2 is SVGAGI in the germline V gene (reference sequence). The V segment lost 6 bases and the J segment 5 bases; nucleotides outside the gene matches: 16. This CDR3 is 17 amino acids long. CDR3 loop: CASRGVQGAGVWTEAFF. The DNA for the CDR3 is TGTGCCAGCAGAGGGGTACAGGGGGCTGGGGTTTGGACTGAAGCTTTCTTT.

This clonotype was observed a handful of times. A read error may explain this, as a much larger clone is one base away. The V and J genes are TRBV4-1 and TRBJ1-5; D gene ambiguous. V shed 4 bases and J shed 5 bases, with 18 bases lying between them. The CDR3 length is 16 residues. Germline lookup yields CDR1 MGHRA and CDR2 YSYEKL. CDR3 in amino acids: CASSRSVTKTDQPQHF. The CDR3 DNA reads as TGCGCCAGCAGCCGATCCGTGACAAAGACCGATCAGCCCCAGCATTTT.

As for this clonotype: This may be a read error, as it is one base from a much larger clone. The CDR3 nucleotides are TGCAGCGTTGACCCCAGACTAGCGGGACTCAATGAGCAGTTCTTC. Residues: CSVDPRLAGLNEQFF. This chain uses TRBV29-1 with TRBJ2-1; 11 bases fit TRBD2. This CDR3 comprises 15 residues. The junction had 7 bases not matched to a gene; V was cut back by 3 bases and J by 6 bases. Germline CDR1 is SQVTM and CDR2 is ANQGSEA.

With regard to this clonotype: The junction differs from germline at one of its ends, possibly a read error. The chain uses TRBV11-2 and TRBJ2-1; D perhaps matches TRBD1 (5 bases). The CDR3 length is 16 residues. Germline CDR1 reads SGHAT; CDR2 reads FQNNGV. The CDR3 coding sequence is TGTGCCAGCAGCCTAGATGAAGAGAAGACAGACAATGAGCAGTTCTTC. Translation: CASSLDEEKTDNEQFF.

For this clonotype: A much larger clone sits a single nucleotide away, making a read error possible. The V call is TRBV6-2 or TRBV6-3, the J call TRBJ2-6, with 11 nucleotides matching TRBD2. Germline V gene sequence: CDR1 MNHEY, CDR2 SVGEGT. The CDR3 has 18 amino acids. CDR3 sequence (DNA): TGTGCCAGCAGTTCTCGACTAGCGGGATGGTCTGAGGCCAACGTCCTGACTTTC. This sequence encodes CASSSRLAGWSEANVLTF.

A word on this clonotype: An end of the junction does not agree with germline; a read error may underlie this. The chain recombines TRBV6-6 with TRBJ1-5, with 7 positions matching TRBD1. CDR1 and CDR2 from the germline V gene are MNHNY and SVGAGI (reference sequence). CDR3 length: 15 residues. The CDR3 DNA is TGTGCCAGCAGTGAGATAGGGGGCTGGAATCAGCACCAGCATTTT. Its protein is CASSEIGGWNQHQHF.